The 28 T cell receptor beta chains reported below all come from one sample, sequenced in a study of blood T cells in healthy people across ages. Combining a sample-barcoded 5' primer with a J-beta primer mix, a second PCR ran for roughly 7 to 11 cycles. Each CDR3 protein gets one entry after TCRdb re-called the 5' RACE reads with MiXCR. The repertoire holds 800,000 to 950,000 distinct CDR3 sequences, with around 48% as singletons. Input material: blood. The receptors stem from a man aged 25 to 40 in good health.

In its sample, this clonotype was seen many times. The genes are TRBV27 and TRBJ1-2; D not certain. The germline V gene has CDR1 MNHEY and CDR2 SMNVEV (reference sequence). The CDR3 spans 13 residues. The V end was cut by 3 bases, the J end by 8 bases, with 13 bases between. CDR3 residues: CASSFRESWGYTF. The DNA for the CDR3 is TGTGCCAGCAGTTTCCGAGAGTCCTGGGGCTACACCTTC.

This chain joins TRBV20-1 and TRBJ2-7, with 9 bases identical to TRBD1. V was clipped by 0 bases and J by 3 bases; unmatched bases: 12. CDR3 length: 17 residues. Germline loops: CDR1 DFQATT, CDR2 SNEGSKA (reference sequence). The CDR3 is CSARDESFRDRDYEQYF. The DNA of the CDR3 is TGCAGTGCTAGAGATGAAAGCTTTAGGGACAGGGACTACGAGCAGTACTTC.

This clonotype came up many times. V gene TRBV4-1 combines with J gene TRBJ2-1, with TRBD1 matching over 9 bases. Germline CDR1 is MGHRA and CDR2 is YSYEKL. Unmatched junction bases numbered 0, after V lost 0 bases and J lost 3 bases. The CDR3 runs to 15 residues. Here the CDR3 reads CASSQEGQGYNEQFF. DNA for the CDR3: TGCGCCAGCAGCCAAGAGGGACAGGGCTACAATGAGCAGTTCTTC.

This clonotype occurred a few times. The gene calls are TRBV29-1 and TRBJ1-2, with TRBD1 matching 10 bases. CDR1 and CDR2 (germline): SQVTM, ANQGSEA. V trimming: 3 bases; J trimming: 4 bases; junction bases outside the gene matches: 5. This CDR3 has 14 residues. The chain's CDR3 is CSVDTGQGVYGYTF. CDR3 DNA sequence: TGCAGCGTTGACACAGGACAGGGGGTCTATGGCTACACCTTC.

Here the CDR3 DNA reads TGTGCCAGCAGCCAAGCGGAGGCGGTTAGTACCTACGAGCAGTACTTC. Amino acids: CASSQAEAVSTYEQYF. The chain carries TRBV4-2 and TRBJ2-7; TRBD2 might be the D (5 bases). The ends were cut back, 1 base at V and 2 bases at J, with 15 bases in the middle. This CDR3 has 16 residues. CDR1 is LGHNA and CDR2 is YNFKEQ in the germline V gene.

The V and J genes are TRBV9 and TRBJ2-5; D is perhaps TRBD2 (5 bases). The J call may be faulty, since TRBJ2-7 better matches the DNA end. The CDR3 runs to 14 residues. The V gene's germline CDR1 is SGDLS and CDR2 YYNGEE. CDR3 amino acids: CASSGTPQVSEQYF. Here the CDR3 DNA reads TGTGCCAGCAGCGGGACTCCTCAAGTCTCCGAGCAGTACTTC.

The chain couples TRBV29-1 to TRBJ2-2, with TRBD2 matching over 8 bases. With V trimmed by 8 bases and J by 6 bases, 11 bases remained unmatched. The CDR3 length is 14 residues. The germline V gene has CDR1 SQVTM and CDR2 ANQGSEA. CDR3 sequence: CSLREGRTAGELFF. CDR3 sequence (DNA): TGCAGCCTCCGGGAGGGGCGCACGGCCGGGGAGCTGTTTTTT.

The chain has TRBV2 and TRBJ2-7; no clear D gene. V gave up 4 bases and J gave up 0 bases, with 7 bases separating them. The CDR3 contains 13 residues. Germline V gene sequence: CDR1 SNHLY, CDR2 FYNNEI. The CDR3 nucleotides are TGTGCCAGCAGTGGCTCCGTCTCCTACGAGCAGTACTTC. Its translation: CASSGSVSYEQYF.

V and J are TRBV12-3 or TRBV12-4 and TRBJ2-3; a possible D gene is TRBD1 (6 bases). The ends were cut back, 0 bases at V and 2 bases at J, with 12 bases in the middle. The CDR3 contains 16 residues. The chain's CDR3 is CASSLATGPLTDTQYF. The CDR3, as DNA: TGTGCCAGCAGTTTAGCGACAGGCCCACTCACAGATACGCAGTATTTT.

This sequence joins TRBV30 and TRBJ2-1; perhaps TRBD1 as D (5 bases). The CDR3 consists of 11 residues. V was trimmed by 1 base and J by 13 bases, leaving 11 bases between them. Germline CDR1 is GTSNPN and CDR2 is SVGIG (reference sequence). The CDR3 protein is CAWSADMPQFF. The CDR3 nucleotides are TGTGCCTGGAGTGCGGACATGCCCCAGTTCTTC.

This chain links TRBV20-1 with TRBJ2-2; a weak D match, TRBD1 (6 bases). Germline V gene data show CDR1 as DFQATT and CDR2 as SNEGSKA (reference sequence). Trimming shortened V by 5 bases and J by 1 base, and 14 bases separated the two germline ends. The CDR3 runs to 15 residues. This CDR3 is CSAENRDLNTGELFF. Written as DNA, the CDR3 is TGCAGTGCTGAAAACAGGGACCTGAACACCGGGGAGCTGTTTTTT.

Notes on this clonotype: The junction departs from the called germline gene at one end, perhaps through a read error. This chain uses TRBV28 with TRBJ2-4; the D gene could be TRBD1 or TRBD2 (5 bases each). CDR1 MDHEN and CDR2 SYDVKM come from the germline V gene. This CDR3 contains 14 residues. The CDR3 DNA reads as TGTGCCAGCAGCACGGGGCTAGCCAAAAACATTCGGTACTTC. Translated, it gives CASSTGLAKNIRYF.

Here the CDR3 reads CASSVQGHEKLFF. CDR3 nucleotide sequence: TGTGCCAGCAGTGTTCAGGGGCATGAAAAACTGTTTTTT. V usage is TRBV6-1 and J usage is TRBJ1-4, with D possibly being TRBD1 (6 bases). Germline-derived CDR1 and CDR2 are MNHNS and SASEGT. Deletions cut 4 bases from V and 6 bases from J, with 9 bases between. CDR3 length equals 13 residues.

The chain employs TRBV6-5 and TRBJ2-7; 8 bases fit TRBD1. CDR1 and CDR2 from the germline V gene are MNHEY and SVGAGI. CDR3 length equals 16 residues. With V trimmed by 1 base and J by 5 bases, 10 bases remained unmatched. The CDR3 protein is CASSYLRQGSADEQYF. CDR3 nucleotide sequence: TGTGCCAGCAGTTACTTGCGACAGGGGTCAGCCGACGAGCAGTACTTC.

The sample holds a few counts of this clonotype. V and J are TRBV30 and TRBJ1-2; D ambiguous. The CDR3 runs 14 residues. Deletions cut 0 bases from V and 1 base from J, with 9 bases between. Per germline, CDR1 GTSNPN and CDR2 SVGIG (reference sequence). CDR3: CAWSVNWLNYGYTF. CDR3 coding DNA: TGTGCCTGGAGTGTAAACTGGCTTAACTATGGCTACACCTTC.

This clonotype came up once. This chain joins TRBV7-9 and TRBJ1-1, with TRBD1 as a possible D gene (5 bases). CDR3 length: 12 amino acids. The germline V gene has CDR1 SEHNR and CDR2 FQNEAQ (reference sequence). V was clipped by 7 bases and J by 4 bases, with 10 bases between them. For the CDR3, the DNA is TGTGCCAGCATGAGGGACGGCACTGAAGCTTTCTTT. It encodes CASMRDGTEAFF.

The chain links TRBV29-1 to TRBJ2-5; D remains unclear. Germline V gives CDR1 SQVTM, CDR2 ANQGSEA. The CDR3 spans 13 residues. Trimming took off 4 bases at V and 1 base at J, with 10 bases between the two ends. The CDR3 region is CSVVRQAQETQYF. For the CDR3, the DNA is TGCAGCGTTGTGCGGCAGGCCCAAGAGACCCAGTACTTC.

This chain connects TRBV18 to TRBJ2-5; D is unresolved. The CDR3 consists of 13 residues. Germline CDR1 and CDR2: KGHSH and LQKENI. V lost 0 bases and J 3 bases, leaving 5 bases between the germline ends. The CDR3: CASSPPLEETQYF. DNA for the CDR3: TGTGCCAGCTCACCACCGCTGGAAGAGACCCAGTACTTC.

This clonotype was seen a single time. V usage is TRBV7-2 and J usage is TRBJ2-5, with 7 bases fitting TRBD1. TRBJ2-7 matches the DNA end more closely, so the J call is doubtful. This CDR3 contains 13 residues. Germline V gene lookup returns CDR1 SGHTA and CDR2 FQGNSA. The DNA of the CDR3 is TGTGCCAGCAGCGCGACAGGGAGCAACGAGCAGTACTTC. Translation: CASSATGSNEQYF.

The chain employs TRBV5-1 and TRBJ2-2; D is uncertain. This CDR3 has 15 amino acids. Germline assignment: CDR1 SGHRS and CDR2 YFSETQ. V was clipped by 5 bases and J by 0 bases, with 11 bases between them. The chain's CDR3 is CASRGTNPNTGELFF. CDR3 nucleotides: TGCGCCAGCAGAGGCACGAATCCGAACACCGGGGAGCTGTTTTTT.

The V call is TRBV7-2, the J call TRBJ1-2, with a tentative D call TRBD1 (5 bases). Germline V CDR1 and CDR2: SGHTA, FQGNSA. This CDR3 spans 14 amino acids. Trimming stripped 5 bases from V and 7 bases from J, with 17 bases between. The CDR3 nucleotides are TGTGCCAGCAGCCAGGGCCAAAAACCGCCTGGCTACACCTTC. It is translated as CASSQGQKPPGYTF.

This clonotype was seen more than once but under ten times. The J gene is TRBJ2-5, the V gene TRBV9, with 8 nucleotides matching TRBD1. J gave up 2 bases and V 5 bases, and 8 bases lay outside the gene matches. The CDR3 sequence is 15 residues long. CDR1 and CDR2 (germline): SGDLS, YYNGEE. The CDR3 bases are TGTGCCAGCAGTCAGGGGGCGCAGGTTCAAGAGACCCAGTACTTC. This encodes CASSQGAQVQETQYF.

This clonotype was detected a few times. The chain couples TRBV5-6 to TRBJ2-1, with TRBD2 matching 10 bases. J lost 5 bases, V lost 1 base, and 9 bases had no gene match. Germline CDR1 SGHDT, CDR2 YYEEEE. The CDR3 has 17 amino acids. Written as DNA, the CDR3 is TGTGCCAGCAGCTTGAGGGTTAGCGGGGGGTTCAACAATGAGCAGTTCTTC. Protein: CASSLRVSGGFNNEQFF.

This clonotype was seen a handful of times. This chain joins TRBV2 and TRBJ1-6, with 7 bases that match TRBD1. In germline, CDR1 is SNHLY, CDR2 FYNNEI. The CDR3 is 14 amino acids. V gave up 7 bases and J gave up 3 bases; unmatched junction bases: 3. CDR3 loop: CASTRDSYNSPLHF. The CDR3 region has the DNA TGTGCCAGCACCCGGGACAGCTATAATTCACCCCTCCACTTT.

In this sample, this clonotype turned up once. The rearrangement joins TRBV20-1 to TRBJ2-5; 7 bases match TRBD2. The CDR3 extends over 15 amino acids. Germline CDR1 is DFQATT and CDR2 is SNEGSKA (reference sequence). Trimming removed 7 bases from V and 2 bases from J; junction bases left unmatched: 13. The DNA for the CDR3 is TGCAGTGTCCCCGACCGAGCGGGGATTCAAGAGACCCAGTACTTC. It encodes CSVPDRAGIQETQYF.

The genes are TRBV4-3 and TRBJ2-5; D possibly corresponds to TRBD2 (6 bases). V dropped 1 base and J dropped 5 bases, with 8 bases sitting between them. The length of the CDR3 is 13 residues. Germline assignment: CDR1 LGHNA and CDR2 YSLEER. The chain's CDR3 is CASSQGREETQYF. CDR3 coding DNA: TGCGCCAGCAGCCAAGGTCGGGAGGAGACCCAGTACTTC.

The V and J genes are TRBV28 and TRBJ2-1, with no clear D. There are 15 residues in the CDR3. V lost 6 bases and J 0 bases, leaving 12 bases between the germline ends. Germline V gives CDR1 MDHEN, CDR2 SYDVKM. CDR3 in DNA: TGTGCCAGCAGGACTGGAGACTTCTCCTACAATGAGCAGTTCTTC. Its protein is CASRTGDFSYNEQFF.

In DNA form, the CDR3 reads TGTGCCAGCTCACGTTCCGGGACAGGGGACACTGAAGCTTTCTTT. This codes for CASSRSGTGDTEAFF. The chain recombines TRBV18 with TRBJ1-1, with 10 bases that match TRBD1. The CDR3 spans 15 residues. V gave up 4 bases and J gave up 3 bases; unmatched junction bases: 5. Germline V gene lookup returns CDR1 KGHSH and CDR2 LQKENI.